The 29 T cell receptor beta chains below come from one sample, sequenced in a study of CD8 T cells in Susac syndrome. Random hexamers served to reverse transcribe about 0.5 to 1 ug RNA. TCRdb reprocessed the immunoSEQ multiplex PCR reads with MiXCR, giving one entry per CDR3 protein. Of more than 200,000 distinct CDR3 sequences listed, roughly 93% were seen once; the top ten hold approximately 0.15%. Sequencing was done on a sample of CD4+ T cells from PBMCs. The receptors shown here come from a human donor with Susac syndrome.

The V call is TRBV7-3, the J call TRBJ1-1; 7 bases line up with TRBD1. This CDR3 has 15 residues. J gave up 2 bases and V 2 bases, and 5 bases lay outside the gene matches. Germline V gene data show CDR1 as SGHTA and CDR2 as FQGTGA. CDR3 loop: CASSLSGTENTEAFF. In DNA form, the CDR3 reads TGTGCCAGCAGCTTATCCGGGACAGAAAACACTGAAGCTTTCTTT.

This chain joins TRBV9 and TRBJ2-2; D is ambiguous. Per germline, CDR1 SGDLS and CDR2 YYNGEE. The CDR3 sequence is 13 residues long. V gave up 5 bases and J gave up 4 bases, with 9 bases separating them. CDR3 sequence reads: CASSRVTTGELFF. DNA for the CDR3: TGTGCCAGCAGTAGGGTTACCACCGGGGAGCTGTTTTTT.

The chain links TRBV28 to TRBJ1-1, with TRBD1 as a possible D gene (6 bases). CDR1 is MDHEN, CDR2 SYDVKM, per germline. The CDR3 has 13 amino acids. V was clipped by 4 bases and J by 4 bases, with 10 bases between them. CDR3 in DNA: TGTGCCAGCAGTTCAGGGGCGGGCACTGAAGCTTTCTTT. Amino acids: CASSSGAGTEAFF.

This chain joins TRBV18 and TRBJ2-5; the D is unclear. V lost 0 bases and J lost 1, with 9 bases in between. Germline values: CDR1 KGHSH, CDR2 LQKENI. The CDR3 covers 15 residues. DNA of the CDR3: TGTGCCAGCTCACCACCTCTAGAGCGCCAAGAGACCCAGTACTTC. This encodes CASSPPLERQETQYF. Full variable domain (remainder filled in from reference TRBV18 and TRBJ2-5): NAGVMQNPRHLVRRRGQEARLRCSPMKGHSHVYWYRQLPEEGLKFMVYLQKENIIDESGMPKERFSAEFPKEGPSILRIQQVVRGDSAAYFCASSPPLERQETQYFGPGTRLLVL.

The rearrangement uses TRBV6-2 or TRBV6-3 and TRBJ2-2; TRBD1 agrees at 8 bases. Germline assignment: CDR1 MNHEY and CDR2 SVGEGT. The CDR3 totals 16 residues. The V gene end was trimmed by 6 bases and the J gene end by 2 bases; junction bases not matched to a gene: 8. This chain's CDR3 is CASSAQGEENTGELFF. The CDR3 nucleotides are TGTGCCAGCAGCGCACAGGGGGAGGAAAACACCGGGGAGCTGTTTTTT.

The genes are TRBV6-5 and TRBJ2-1; D gene uncertain. Germline loops: CDR1 MNHEY, CDR2 SVGAGI. The germline V and J ends were trimmed by 10 bases and 5 bases, with 6 bases remaining between them. CDR3 length: 10 residues. CDR3 region: CAKKDNEQFF. Here the CDR3 DNA reads TGTGCCAAAAAAGACAATGAGCAGTTCTTC.

The chain recombines TRBV10-3 with TRBJ2-7; 8 bases are a match to TRBD1. V shed 6 bases and J 2 bases; nucleotides not matched to a gene: 3. The CDR3 is made up of 13 amino acids. Germline CDR1 ENHRY, CDR2 SYGVKD. CDR3 loop: CAIRGTGTYEQYF. CDR3 coding DNA: TGTGCCATCAGGGGGACAGGCACCTACGAGCAGTACTTC.

The rearrangement links TRBV6-2 or TRBV6-3 to TRBJ2-1, with a possible D match to TRBD1 (6 bases). The V and J ends lost 6 bases and 11 bases respectively, with 14 bases between them. Germline V gives CDR1 MNHEY, CDR2 SVGEGT. CDR3 size: 12 residues. This CDR3 is CASRGEGTQQFF. The CDR3 DNA reads as TGTGCCAGCAGAGGCGAGGGGACACAGCAGTTCTTC.

The chain carries TRBV19 and TRBJ2-7, with D uncertain. Trimming cost V 5 bases and J 6 bases, with 11 bases left between them. There are 12 residues in the CDR3. Germline V gene sequence: CDR1 LNHDA, CDR2 SQIVND (reference sequence). CDR3 protein: CASSPGRSEQYF. CDR3 in DNA: TGTGCCAGTAGTCCAGGAAGAAGCGAGCAGTACTTC.

This chain joins TRBV11-2 and TRBJ1-6; D is possibly TRBD1 (6 bases). The CDR3 length is 15 residues. The germline CDR1 and CDR2 sequences are SGHAT and FQNNGV. Trimming left V 7 bases short and J 2 bases short, with 12 bases between. The CDR3 DNA is TGTGCCAGCACCCCTAAGGGGGCCTATAATTCACCCCTCCACTTT. As protein: CASTPKGAYNSPLHF.

This rearrangement joins TRBV2 to TRBJ2-2, with D unclear. CDR3 length equals 12 residues. Germline V gene data show CDR1 as SNHLY and CDR2 as FYNNEI. V dropped 3 bases and J dropped 2 bases, with 1 base sitting between them. The CDR3 loop is CASSDNTGELFF. The CDR3 region has the DNA TGTGCCAGCAGTGACAACACCGGGGAGCTGTTTTTT.

The J gene is TRBJ2-1, the V gene TRBV29-1; D may match TRBD1 or TRBD2 (6 bases each). Per germline, CDR1 SQVTM and CDR2 ANQGSEA. V lost 6 bases to trimming and J lost 7 bases, with 19 bases between them. The length of the CDR3 is 14 residues. The CDR3 sequence is CSVGLADSGNEQFF. For the CDR3, the DNA is TGCAGCGTAGGATTAGCGGACAGTGGGAATGAGCAGTTCTTC.

The CDR3 bases are TGTGCCAGCAGTCGGACAGACGGTAATTCACCCCTCCACTTT. This sequence encodes CASSRTDGNSPLHF. The V gene is TRBV4-2, the J gene TRBJ1-6, with D possibly being TRBD1 (6 bases). The CDR3 is 14 residues long. The V gene's germline CDR1 is LGHNA and CDR2 YNFKEQ. The V end was cut by 6 bases, the J end by 6 bases, with 12 bases between.

Only one count was recorded for this clonotype. This chain links TRBV4-3 with TRBJ2-1, with 8 bases lining up with TRBD1. CDR3 length equals 16 residues. Germline V CDR1 and CDR2: LGHNA, YSLEER. After removal of 0 bases from V and 7 bases from J, the junction contained 8 bases not matched to a gene. CDR3 nucleotide sequence: TGCGCCAGCAGCCAAGAAGGCGGACAGGGAGGTAATGAGCAGTTCTTC. Translation: CASSQEGGQGGNEQFF.

This chain connects TRBV30 to TRBJ2-4; D is perhaps TRBD1 (5 bases). This CDR3 spans 16 amino acids. Germline CDR1 is GTSNPN and CDR2 is SVGIG (reference sequence). Trimming removed 3 bases at V and 0 bases at J, with 15 bases between. The CDR3 DNA follows: TGTGCCTGGAGCCAGGACATGGGATTAGCCAAAAACATTCAGTACTTC. Its translation is CAWSQDMGLAKNIQYF.

This clonotype has just one count. V and J are TRBV4-3 and TRBJ1-5; the D is unclear. V lost 1 base, J lost 2 bases, and 9 bases lay in between. The CDR3 spans 15 residues. CDR1 is LGHNA and CDR2 is YSLEER in the germline V gene. The chain's CDR3 is CASSQGPTGNQPQHF. CDR3 DNA sequence: TGCGCCAGCAGCCAAGGTCCAACCGGCAATCAGCCCCAGCATTTT.

This clonotype was seen only once. In nucleotides, the CDR3 is TGTGCCAGCAGTTCCCCATCAGGGCGGGGCTATGGCTACACCTTC. Protein: CASSSPSGRGYGYTF. The chain joins TRBV28 to TRBJ1-2; possible D gene TRBD1, 5 bases. CDR1 and CDR2 (germline): MDHEN, SYDVKM. Trimming pared 4 bases from V and 4 bases from J, leaving 16 bases between. CDR3 length: 15 residues.

The J gene is TRBJ1-2, the V gene TRBV7-9; D remains unclear. V was cut by 6 bases and J by 4 bases, with 18 bases left in between. This CDR3 has 15 amino acids. The germline gives CDR1 SEHNR, CDR2 FQNEAQ (reference sequence). For the CDR3, the DNA is TGTGCCAGCAGGGCCCCCGGGGTGCGGACCTATGGCTACACCTTC. As protein: CASRAPGVRTYGYTF. The full variable domain, in which reference TRBV7-9 and TRBJ1-2 provide the parts outside the CDR3, is DTGVSQNPRHKITKRGQNVTFRCDPISEHNRLYWYRQTLGQGPEFLTYFQNEAQLEKSRLLSDRFSAERPKGSFSTLEIQRTEQGDSAMYLCASRAPGVRTYGYTFGSGTRLTVV.

In its sample, this clonotype was seen once. V and J are TRBV3-1 and TRBJ2-7; 7 bases are shared with TRBD2. The V segment lost 4 bases and the J segment 13 bases; nucleotides outside the gene matches: 10. Germline assignment: CDR1 LGHDT and CDR2 YNNKEL (reference sequence). The length of the CDR3 is 12 residues. This chain's CDR3 is CASSRGGRPGYF. CDR3 nucleotide sequence: TGTGCCAGCAGCCGGGGGGGACGCCCGGGTTACTTC.

V and J are TRBV12-3 or TRBV12-4 and TRBJ1-1, with 9 bases that match TRBD1. Trimming at V came to 4 bases and at J to 3 bases, leaving 9 bases not matched to a gene. The CDR3 runs to 16 residues. The CDR3 DNA reads TGTGCCAGCAGTTCCCCGGGACAGGGTGGGCACACTGAAGCTTTCTTT. Residues: CASSSPGQGGHTEAFF.

The chain uses TRBV11-3 and TRBJ2-3, with D uncertain. V gave up 5 bases and J gave up 0 bases, with 15 bases separating them. The V gene's germline CDR1 is SGHNT and CDR2 YENEEA. The CDR3 is made up of 16 amino acids. CDR3 protein: CASSVPDGFSTDTQYF. The CDR3 nucleotides read TGTGCCAGCAGCGTCCCGGACGGCTTTAGCACAGATACGCAGTATTTT.

In this sample, this clonotype turned up once. The rearrangement links TRBV5-8 to TRBJ2-7, with D hard to call. Germline CDR1 is SGHTS and CDR2 is YDEGEE. CDR3 length equals 15 residues. Trimming removed 4 bases from V and 4 bases from J, with 18 bases in between. CDR3 amino acids: CASSPGSRKIYEQYF. The CDR3 coding sequence is TGTGCCAGCAGCCCCGGGTCGAGAAAGATATACGAGCAGTACTTC.

The CDR3 region is CASSFRGTNTGELFF. CDR3 DNA sequence: TGTGCCAGCAGTTTCAGGGGGACGAACACCGGGGAGCTGTTTTTT. The genes are TRBV27 and TRBJ2-2; 7 bases are a match to TRBD1. The germline CDR1 and CDR2 sequences are MNHEY and SMNVEV (reference sequence). The length of the CDR3 is 15 residues. V lost 3 bases, J lost 0 bases, and 1 base stayed unmatched.

This chain joins TRBV27 and TRBJ2-7, with TRBD2 identical over 8 bases. The CDR3 runs 14 residues. Germline lookup yields CDR1 MNHEY and CDR2 SMNVEV (reference sequence). V lost 3 bases and J lost 6; bases outside the gene matches: 7. The CDR3 nucleotides are TGTGCCAGCAGTTTTAGCCAGGGACTAGGCGAGCAGTACTTC. Protein sequence: CASSFSQGLGEQYF.

This chain uses TRBV7-2 with TRBJ2-7; D gene unclear. Germline CDR1 is SGHTA and CDR2 is FQGNSA. Trimming pared 5 bases from V and 5 bases from J, leaving 7 bases between. The CDR3 consists of 11 residues. The CDR3 loop is CASSPVDEQYF. DNA of the CDR3: TGTGCCAGCAGCCCGGTAGACGAGCAGTACTTC.

The genes are TRBV19 and TRBJ2-1, with 9 bases that match TRBD1. V shed 7 bases, J shed 4 bases, and the junction held 8 bases outside the gene matches. This CDR3 is built from 15 residues. Per germline, CDR1 LNHDA and CDR2 SQIVND (reference sequence). This chain's CDR3 is CASIQPGQGYNEQFF. The CDR3, as DNA: TGTGCCAGTATCCAACCGGGACAGGGATACAATGAGCAGTTCTTC.

This rearrangement joins TRBV3-1 to TRBJ1-2; the D is unclear. Germline lookup yields CDR1 LGHDT and CDR2 YNNKEL (reference sequence). V lost 3 bases and J 8 bases, leaving 7 bases between the germline ends. This CDR3 spans 11 amino acids. CDR3 sequence reads: CASSHLSGYTF. For the CDR3, the DNA is TGTGCCAGCAGCCACTTATCGGGCTACACCTTC.

The V gene is TRBV5-1, the J gene TRBJ2-1, with a tentative D call TRBD1 (5 bases). Per the germline V gene, CDR1 is SGHRS and CDR2 is YFSETQ. The CDR3 spans 14 residues. Trimming removed 5 bases from V and 4 bases from J, with 13 bases in between. CDR3 sequence: CASRWTILYNEQFF. The CDR3 region has the DNA TGCGCCAGCAGGTGGACAATCCTTTACAATGAGCAGTTCTTC.

This rearrangement joins TRBV4-1 to TRBJ1-5; unclear D gene. The germline V gene encodes CDR1 MGHRA and CDR2 YSYEKL. This CDR3 is 15 amino acids long. Trimming left V 0 bases short and J 3 bases short, with 9 bases between. The CDR3 sequence: CASSQEGRPNQPQHF. In DNA, the CDR3 is TGCGCCAGCAGCCAAGAAGGAAGGCCCAATCAGCCCCAGCATTTT.